What follows are 7 T cell receptor beta chains derived from one specimen sequenced in a study of blood T cell repertoires in COVID-19. Profiled with immunoSEQ multiplex PCR; TCRdb holds only in-frame clones, not every one. The sample carries about 100,000 clones, 70% to 90% recorded once. The source material was peripheral blood. These receptors all come from a man aged 45-60 years with active or convalescent COVID-19.

The V gene is TRBV9, the J gene TRBJ1-2; 7 nucleotides match TRBD1. Looked up from germline, CDR1 is SGDLS and CDR2 is YYNGEE. V was clipped by 3 bases and J by 4 bases; unmatched bases: 6. There are 14 residues in the CDR3. CDR3 protein: CASSDTGAGYGYTF. CDR3 nucleotide sequence: TGTGCCAGCAGCGACACAGGGGCGGGCTATGGCTACACCTTC.

The chain couples TRBV4-2 to TRBJ2-1, with TRBD2 identical over 9 bases. Germline CDR1 LGHNA, CDR2 YNFKEQ. The CDR3 spans 17 residues. Germline trimming cut 0 bases from V and 5 bases from J; bases unmatched to any gene: 8. CDR3: CASSQDGRLAGNNEQFF. CDR3 sequence (DNA): TGTGCCAGCAGCCAAGACGGTCGTCTAGCGGGGAACAATGAGCAGTTCTTC.

The rearrangement joins TRBV28 to TRBJ2-7; D perhaps matches TRBD1 (6 bases). There are 16 residues in the CDR3. V lost 7 bases and J 4 bases, leaving 23 bases between the germline ends. CDR1 is MDHEN and CDR2 is SYDVKM in the germline V gene. In DNA form, the CDR3 reads TGTGCCAGCACCGTCGCCTGGGACATTCTCCAATACGAGCAGTACTTC. Protein sequence: CASTVAWDILQYEQYF.

The J gene is TRBJ1-2, the V gene TRBV19, with D perhaps matching TRBD1 (6 bases). The CDR3 is 13 amino acids. CDR1 is LNHDA and CDR2 is SQIVND in the germline V gene (reference sequence). Deletions cut 3 bases from V and 7 bases from J, with 12 bases between. The CDR3 protein is CASSIQGKSGYTF. CDR3 in DNA: TGTGCCAGTAGTATCCAGGGGAAGAGTGGCTACACCTTC. The entire variable domain, with the rest obtained from reference TRBV19 and TRBJ1-2, is as follows: DGGITQSPKYLFRKEGQNVTLSCEQNLNHDAMYWYRQDPGQGLRLIYYSQIVNDFQKGDIAEGYSVSREKKESFPLTVTSAQKNPTAFYLCASSIQGKSGYTFGSGTRLTVV.

This chain uses TRBV30 with TRBJ1-1, with D perhaps matching TRBD1 (5 bases). Germline V gene lookup returns CDR1 GTSNPN and CDR2 SVGIG (reference sequence). The CDR3 has 13 amino acids. The ends were cut back, 0 bases at V and 5 bases at J, with 10 bases in the middle. The CDR3 DNA reads as TGTGCCTGGAGTGTAACGACAGAAACTGAAGCTTTCTTT. Residues: CAWSVTTETEAFF.

This chain connects TRBV12-3 or TRBV12-4 to TRBJ1-1, with D maybe TRBD1 (5 bases). V lost 3 bases, J lost 8 bases, and 10 bases lay in between. The CDR3 consists of 12 residues. CDR3 sequence: CASSFVDIEAFF. In nucleotides, the CDR3 is TGTGCCAGCAGTTTTGTGGACATCGAAGCTTTCTTT.

Written as DNA, the CDR3 is TGTGCCAGCAGTTTAGCCGGGACTGAAGACTTCTATGGCTACACCTTC. It yields the protein CASSLAGTEDFYGYTF. The chain is built from TRBV27 and TRBJ1-2, with a weak D call TRBD1 (5 bases). The CDR3 spans 16 residues. Germline loops: CDR1 MNHEY, CDR2 SMNVEV (reference sequence). Between the trimmed V and J ends, which lost 2 bases and 4 bases, there was a span of 17 bases.